These 24 T cell receptor beta chains were sequenced from one sample in a study of T cells in localized non-small cell lung cancer. Profiled with immunoSEQ multiplex PCR; TCRdb holds only in-frame clones, not every one. Of more than 70,000 clones listed, approximately 84% are singletons. Sequencing used peripheral blood, obtained before any cancer treatment. These receptors came from a man aged 35 to 69 with stage I lung adenocarcinoma.

This clone was seen a single time. CDR3 loop: CASSIGGGRRFDEQYF. The CDR3 bases are TGTGCCAGTAGTATAGGGGGGGGGCGCCGTTTCGACGAGCAGTACTTC. The chain is built from TRBV19 and TRBJ2-7; D is perhaps TRBD2 (7 bases). The length of the CDR3 is 16 residues. Germline CDR1 LNHDA, CDR2 SQIVND (reference sequence). The V end lost 1 base, the J end lost 5 bases, and 18 bases lay between the germline ends. Combining the CDR3 with reference TRBV19 and TRBJ2-7 gives the whole variable domain DGGITQSPKYLFRKEGQNVTLSCEQNLNHDAMYWYRQDPGQGLRLIYYSQIVNDFQKGDIAEGYSVSREKKESFPLTVTSAQKNPTAFYLCASSIGGGRRFDEQYFGPGTRLTVT.

The chain uses TRBV5-1 and TRBJ1-1; 9 nucleotides align to TRBD1. Germline V CDR1 and CDR2: SGHRS, YFSETQ. The length of the CDR3 is 16 residues. The V segment lost 2 bases and the J segment 4 bases; nucleotides outside the gene matches: 9. CDR3 in amino acids: CASSFLARTGVTEAFF. Here the CDR3 DNA reads TGCGCCAGCAGCTTTTTGGCCCGGACAGGGGTCACTGAAGCTTTCTTT.

The rearrangement links TRBV5-6 to TRBJ1-2; D possibly corresponds to TRBD1 (5 bases). The CDR3 contains 13 residues. Trimming removed 4 bases from V and 6 bases from J, with 13 bases in between. Germline values: CDR1 SGHDT, CDR2 YYEEEE. CDR3 nucleotides: TGTGCCAGCAGCCAAAGTCCAGGGCATGGCTACACCTTC. Residues: CASSQSPGHGYTF.

V gene TRBV30 combines with J gene TRBJ1-1, with 8 positions matching TRBD1. V shed 1 base, J shed 6 bases, and the junction held 7 bases outside the gene matches. CDR3 size: 14 residues. The germline CDR1 and CDR2 sequences are GTSNPN and SVGIG (reference sequence). The CDR3 region has the DNA TGTGCCTGGAGTGGCGACAGGGGCTACGCTGAAGCTTTCTTT. This gives the protein CAWSGDRGYAEAFF.

V and J are TRBV2 and TRBJ2-3; the match to TRBD2 covers 9 bases. Germline V lookup: CDR1 SNHLY, CDR2 FYNNEI. The trim removed 8 bases at V and 4 bases at J, leaving 13 bases unmatched. The CDR3 runs to 16 residues. CDR3 residues: CASRWRSGGSSDTQYF. CDR3 nucleotides: TGTGCCAGCCGATGGAGGAGCGGGGGGTCTTCAGATACGCAGTATTTT.

J is TRBJ1-1 and V is TRBV11-2; D is uncertain. Germline V gene lookup returns CDR1 SGHAT and CDR2 FQNNGV. The CDR3 sequence is 16 residues long. Trimming shortened V by 1 base and J by 6 bases, and 18 bases separated the two germline ends. CDR3 sequence: CASSLAGNQAPSEAFF. The DNA of the CDR3 is TGTGCCAGCAGCTTAGCAGGCAACCAGGCCCCATCTGAAGCTTTCTTT.

This clone came up a few times. The J gene is TRBJ2-5, the V gene TRBV5-6; no firm D call. Germline-derived CDR1 and CDR2 are SGHDT and YYEEEE. The CDR3 consists of 10 residues. Between the trimmed V and J ends, which lost 7 bases and 4 bases, there was a span of 5 bases. CDR3 amino acids: CASGRETQYF. CDR3 sequence (DNA): TGTGCCAGCGGACGAGAGACCCAGTACTTC.

The chain joins TRBV16 to TRBJ1-1, with D perhaps matching TRBD1 (5 bases). The CDR3 runs to 18 residues. The ends were cut back, 0 bases at V and 5 bases at J, with 22 bases in the middle. Germline values: CDR1 KGHSY, CDR2 FQNENV. This chain's CDR3 is CASSQSGGRAGETTEAFF. CDR3 DNA: TGTGCCAGCAGCCAATCGGGTGGCAGGGCCGGGGAAACAACTGAAGCTTTCTTT.

The chain recombines TRBV6-1 with TRBJ1-5; D remains unclear. Trimming stripped 3 bases from V and 6 bases from J, with 6 bases between. The CDR3 covers 12 residues. Germline CDR1 MNHNS, CDR2 SASEGT. The CDR3 nucleotides read TGTGCCAGCAGTGACTTGTTTCAGCCCCAGCATTTT. It encodes CASSDLFQPQHF.

The rearrangement uses TRBV5-6 and TRBJ2-2; 12 bases match TRBD1. This CDR3 has 15 amino acids. The V segment lost 4 bases and the J segment 6 bases; nucleotides outside the gene matches: 4. Germline V lookup: CDR1 SGHDT, CDR2 YYEEEE. The DNA for the CDR3 is TGTGCCAGCAGCGTGGGACAGGGGGCCGCCGGGGAGCTGTTTTTT. The encoded protein is CASSVGQGAAGELFF.

The chain combines TRBV9 with TRBJ2-2, with a weak D call TRBD2 (6 bases). Germline V CDR1 and CDR2: SGDLS, YYNGEE. CDR3 length: 15 residues. Trimming took off 0 bases at V and 6 bases at J, with 12 bases between the two ends. CDR3 nucleotides: TGTGCCAGCAGCGTAGATGGTAGGAGGGCCGGGGAGCTGTTTTTT. Translating gives CASSVDGRRAGELFF.

V usage is TRBV7-2 and J usage is TRBJ2-7, with D tentatively TRBD2 (6 bases). The CDR3 is 15 amino acids. Germline CDR1 is SGHTA and CDR2 is FQGNSA. Trimming pared 1 base from V and 2 bases from J, leaving 12 bases between. This CDR3 reads CASSLEGGSTYEQYF. The CDR3 bases are TGTGCCAGCAGCTTAGAGGGAGGCAGCACCTACGAGCAGTACTTC. The full variable domain, its missing parts supplied by reference TRBV7-2 and TRBJ2-7, is GAGVSQSPSNKVTEKGKDVELRCDPISGHTALYWYRQSLGQGLEFLIYFQGNSAPDKSGLPSDRFSAERTGGSVSTLTIQRTQQEDSAVYLCASSLEGGSTYEQYFGPGTRLTVT.

This clone was detected once. CDR3 sequence: CAISDVSGFPDTQYF. As DNA, the CDR3 is TGTGCCATCAGTGACGTAAGCGGGTTCCCAGATACGCAGTATTTT. The chain combines TRBV10-3 with TRBJ2-3; D may be TRBD2 (6 bases). Trimming removed 3 bases at V and 4 bases at J, with 14 bases between. Germline V CDR1 and CDR2: ENHRY, SYGVKD. The CDR3 spans 15 residues.

CDR3 loop: CASSPFGPGATEAFF. In DNA form, the CDR3 reads TGCGCCAGCAGTCCCTTTGGACCGGGGGCTACTGAAGCTTTCTTT. The chain recombines TRBV23-1 with TRBJ1-1, with D maybe TRBD1 (6 bases). TRBV23-1 is annotated as an ORF whose role is uncertain. V gave up 4 bases and J gave up 5 bases, with 17 bases separating them. This CDR3 has 15 amino acids.

The V gene is TRBV5-1, the J gene TRBJ1-4; D remains unclear. With 4 bases removed from V and 3 bases from J, the gap between germline ends came to 13 bases. In germline, CDR1 is SGHRS, CDR2 YFSETQ. The CDR3 is 15 amino acids. Here the CDR3 DNA reads TGCGCCAGCAGCCCCAACCGCGAGGCTAATGAAAAACTGTTTTTT. Encoded protein: CASSPNREANEKLFF.

The gene calls are TRBV18 and TRBJ2-5; D not resolved. The V gene's germline CDR1 is KGHSH and CDR2 LQKENI. This CDR3 region has 13 residues. Trimming took off 3 bases at V and 1 base at J, with 6 bases between the two ends. This chain's CDR3 is CASSPLTQETQYF. For the CDR3, the DNA is TGTGCCAGCTCACCTCTAACCCAAGAGACCCAGTACTTC.

This clone was observed once. The chain combines TRBV18 with TRBJ1-1; D is perhaps TRBD1 (5 bases). Germline V gene sequence: CDR1 KGHSH, CDR2 LQKENI. The length of the CDR3 is 12 residues. V lost 6 bases and J lost 8, with 13 bases in between. This CDR3 is CASSPRGSEAFF. For the CDR3, the DNA is TGTGCCAGCTCCCCCCGGGGCTCCGAAGCTTTCTTT.

The V and J genes are TRBV5-1 and TRBJ2-5; D gene unclear. V was shortened by 7 bases and J by 1 base, with 5 bases between the two germline ends. Germline V gene data show CDR1 as SGHRS and CDR2 as YFSETQ. CDR3 length: 11 amino acids. DNA for the CDR3: TGCGCCAGCTCCGTCCAAGAGACCCAGTACTTC. Its protein product is CASSVQETQYF.

CDR3 nucleotides: TGTGCCAGCAGTCTAGAGACCGGGTTGCTGTTCTTC. This sequence encodes CASSLETGLLFF. The chain employs TRBV28 and TRBJ2-1; D is uncertain. CDR1 and CDR2 from the germline V gene are MDHEN and SYDVKM. The CDR3 is 12 residues long. Trimming shortened V by 5 bases and J by 15 bases, and 17 bases separated the two germline ends.

The genes are TRBV7-9 and TRBJ1-4, with 8 positions matching TRBD1. CDR1 SEHNR and CDR2 FQNEAQ come from the germline V gene (reference sequence). V gave up 4 bases and J gave up 6 bases; unmatched junction bases: 7. This CDR3 has 15 amino acids. CDR3 nucleotides: TGTGCCAGCAGCTCAATACAGGGGGTCGATGAAAAACTGTTTTTT. Its protein product is CASSSIQGVDEKLFF.

The CDR3 DNA is TGTGCCAGCAGCACGACAGGGGGCAAGGGAGGAAACATTCAGTACTTC. This gives the protein CASSTTGGKGGNIQYF. The chain links TRBV5-4 to TRBJ2-4, with 10 bases aligning to TRBD1. The CDR3 loop spans 16 amino acids. J was trimmed by 6 bases and V by 4 bases; bases with no gene match: 10. CDR1 and CDR2 from the germline V gene are SGHNT and YYREEE (reference sequence). Variable domain in full (rest from reference TRBV5-4 and TRBJ2-4): ETGVTQSPTHLIKTRGQQVTLRCSSQSGHNTVSWYQQALGQGPQFIFQYYREEENGRGNFPPRFSGLQFPNYSSELNVNALELDDSALYLCASSTTGGKGGNIQYFGAGTRLSVL.

V usage is TRBV4-2 and J usage is TRBJ2-3, with 9 nucleotides matching TRBD1. V trimming: 4 bases; J trimming: 7 bases; junction bases outside the gene matches: 9. This CDR3 is built from 15 residues. Germline V lookup: CDR1 LGHNA, CDR2 YNFKEQ. CDR3 in DNA: TGTGCCAGCAGCCTCCCGGGACAGGGCGGATATACGCAGTATTTT. This translates into CASSLPGQGGYTQYF.

This sequence joins TRBV2 and TRBJ1-2; maybe TRBD1 (5 bases). The CDR3 is 15 residues long. Trimming left V 0 bases short and J 5 bases short, with 13 bases between. Germline V gene data show CDR1 as SNHLY and CDR2 as FYNNEI. CDR3 coding DNA: TGTGCCAGCAGTGAAGCGAGGAGGGGATGGTATGGCTACACCTTC. Amino acids: CASSEARRGWYGYTF.

V usage is TRBV5-1 and J usage is TRBJ1-1; 7 bases line up with TRBD1. Germline values: CDR1 SGHRS, CDR2 YFSETQ. V lost 2 bases and J lost 4; bases outside the gene matches: 2. This CDR3 is built from 13 residues. The CDR3, as DNA: TGCGCCAGCAGCTTCGGACAGGTCACTGAAGCTTTCTTT. Its translation: CASSFGQVTEAFF.